The 20 T cell receptor beta chains given below trace back to one sample, sequenced in a study of human T cells and chemical hapten exposure. The sample's time point: patch test 1, 2 weeks after DPC sensitization. Specified treatment: therapeutic diphenylcyclopropenone sensitization with weekly scalp DPC. TCRdb independently ran MiXCR on the RACE reads; one entry per CDR3 protein. The table lists some 180,000 distinct CDR3 sequences, approximately 20% of them singletons. The material sequenced was whole blood, taken in connection with sensitization to the hapten diphenylcyclopropenone (DPC). Receptors originate from a woman aged 45-65 years with alopecia areata. Some clones in this sample may be carry-over from other donors' samples.

The chain has TRBV20-1 and TRBJ1-2; D is perhaps TRBD1 (6 bases). The CDR3 loop spans 14 amino acids. Germline V lookup: CDR1 DFQATT, CDR2 SNEGSKA (reference sequence). Trimming took off 6 bases at V and 6 bases at J, with 20 bases between the two ends. The CDR3 spells CSAANSGTIHGYTF. The CDR3 DNA is TGCAGTGCCGCGAATTCCGGGACAATTCATGGCTACACCTTC.

V and J are TRBV7-8 and TRBJ2-3, with D possibly TRBD1 on 5 matching bases. Germline CDR1 is SGHVS and CDR2 is FQNEAQ. The V and J ends lost 2 bases and 6 bases respectively, with 18 bases between them. This CDR3 comprises 16 residues. CDR3 in DNA: TGTGCCAGCAGCTTATCGGGCAGGGATGGATATGATACGCAGTATTTT. Its protein is CASSLSGRDGYDTQYF.

The V gene is TRBV5-1, the J gene TRBJ2-5; 7 bases are a match to TRBD2. The CDR3 runs to 15 residues. V was pared by 0 bases and J by 5 bases, with 7 bases of the junction left unmatched. Germline CDR1 reads SGHRS; CDR2 reads YFSETQ. CDR3 coding DNA: TGCGCCAGCAGCTTGGATTCCGGGAGGAGGGAGACCCAGTACTTC. Its translation is CASSLDSGRRETQYF.

This clonotype turned up a few times. The V gene is TRBV19, the J gene TRBJ2-2, with 11 bases matching TRBD2. Germline values: CDR1 LNHDA, CDR2 SQIVND (reference sequence). The CDR3 runs to 15 residues. Germline trimming cut 10 bases from V and 5 bases from J; bases unmatched to any gene: 9. In nucleotides, the CDR3 is TGTGCCACTCACGTCTCTAGCGGGAGGACCGGGGAGCTGTTTTTT. Protein product: CATHVSSGRTGELFF.

This chain connects TRBV6-5 to TRBJ1-1; D perhaps matches TRBD1 (5 bases). Germline V gene data show CDR1 as MNHEY and CDR2 as SVGAGI. This CDR3 is 14 amino acids long. V was trimmed by 0 bases and J by 3 bases, leaving 8 bases between them. The CDR3, as DNA: TGTGCCAGCAGTTACTCGGGAGGGGACACTGAAGCTTTCTTT. This translates into CASSYSGGDTEAFF.

This clonotype was detected only a few times. The J gene is TRBJ2-2, the V gene TRBV4-2, with unresolved D. Deletions cut 0 bases from V and 3 bases from J, with 8 bases between. Germline V lookup: CDR1 LGHNA, CDR2 YNFKEQ. The CDR3 is 15 residues long. The CDR3 sequence is CASSQDQIYTGELFF. The CDR3 DNA reads as TGTGCCAGCAGCCAAGATCAGATTTACACCGGGGAGCTGTTTTTT.

This clonotype has only a few counts. The chain has TRBV29-1 and TRBJ2-3; TRBD1 aligns across 8 bases. The V segment lost 5 bases and the J segment 2 bases; nucleotides outside the gene matches: 9. From germline, CDR1 is SQVTM and CDR2 ANQGSEA. The CDR3 covers 15 residues. This CDR3 reads CSVFFRGPVTDTQYF. CDR3 DNA sequence: TGCAGCGTTTTTTTCAGGGGGCCCGTCACAGATACGCAGTATTTT.

Ten or more counts support this clonotype. This chain joins TRBV5-5 and TRBJ2-1; 10 nucleotides line up with TRBD2. The germline gives CDR1 SGHKS, CDR2 YYEKEE (reference sequence). The CDR3 runs to 15 residues. J gave up 13 bases and V 2 bases, and 12 bases lay outside the gene matches. CDR3 nucleotide sequence: TGTGCCAGCAGCTTCTCCCAGCGGGAGGGCCTACGTCAGTTCTTC. Its protein is CASSFSQREGLRQFF. The variable domain in full, with the rest retrieved from reference TRBV5-5 and TRBJ2-1, is DAGVTQSPTHLIKTRGQQVTLRCSPISGHKSVSWYQQVLGQGPQFIFQYYEKEERGRGNFPDRFSARQFPNYSSELNVNALLLGDSALYLCASSFSQREGLRQFFGPGTRLTVL.

The chain uses TRBV10-3 and TRBJ2-5; D is unclear. The V end lost 7 bases, the J end lost 4 bases, and 16 bases lay between the germline ends. From germline, CDR1 is ENHRY and CDR2 SYGVKD. The CDR3 runs 14 residues. The CDR3, as DNA: TGTGCCATCACTCAAGGGCCCGACGGAGAGACCCAGTACTTC. The encoded protein is CAITQGPDGETQYF.

This clonotype was observed a few times. The rearrangement joins TRBV7-9 to TRBJ1-2; 9 bases line up with TRBD1. Per the germline V gene, CDR1 is SEHNR and CDR2 is FQNEAQ (reference sequence). The CDR3 consists of 17 residues. J lost 3 bases, V lost 5 bases, and 13 bases had no gene match. CDR3 protein: CASSPPGQGTFDYGYTF. CDR3 nucleotide sequence: TGTGCCAGCAGCCCCCCCGGACAGGGGACATTTGACTATGGCTACACCTTC.

The V call is TRBV20-1, the J call TRBJ2-1, with D possibly matching TRBD1 (5 bases). CDR1 is DFQATT and CDR2 is SNEGSKA in the germline V gene (reference sequence). The CDR3 is 14 amino acids. Between the trimmed V and J ends, which lost 5 bases and 2 bases, there was a span of 13 bases. CDR3: CSAQGMDAYNEQFF. CDR3 bases: TGCAGTGCTCAGGGCATGGACGCCTACAATGAGCAGTTCTTC.

The chain recombines TRBV2 with TRBJ1-1; TRBD1 matches at 8 bases. Germline V gene data show CDR1 as SNHLY and CDR2 as FYNNEI. V dropped 4 bases and J dropped 5; count of bases not matched to a gene: 9. The CDR3 is 15 amino acids. Here the CDR3 reads CASSAKPTGVTEAFF. Here the CDR3 DNA reads TGTGCCAGCAGTGCTAAGCCGACAGGGGTGACTGAAGCTTTCTTT.

There are a few counts of this clonotype. The gene calls are TRBV5-1 and TRBJ2-5; possible D gene TRBD2, 6 bases. V gave up 4 bases and J gave up 3 bases, with 13 bases separating them. Germline loops: CDR1 SGHRS, CDR2 YFSETQ. The CDR3 is 14 residues long. The DNA for the CDR3 is TGCGCCAGCAGCGTGGGACTCACTGAAGAGACCCAGTACTTC. Its protein product is CASSVGLTEETQYF.

The chain couples TRBV2 to TRBJ1-6; D unclear. Germline lookup yields CDR1 SNHLY and CDR2 FYNNEI. V lost 1 base and J 3 bases, leaving 10 bases between the germline ends. The CDR3 has 16 residues. CDR3 DNA sequence: TGTGCCAGCAGTGAAGAGGGCAGCAGCTATAATTCACCCCTCCACTTT. This sequence encodes CASSEEGSSYNSPLHF.

The chain joins TRBV10-3 to TRBJ2-2; D call uncertain. There are 15 residues in the CDR3. The V gene's germline CDR1 is ENHRY and CDR2 SYGVKD. V dropped 4 bases and J dropped 0 bases, with 9 bases sitting between them. The CDR3 sequence is CAISVEAANTGELFF. For the CDR3, the DNA is TGTGCCATCAGTGTGGAAGCCGCGAACACCGGGGAGCTGTTTTTT.

The rearrangement links TRBV10-2 to TRBJ2-1, with 9 bases that match TRBD2. The length of the CDR3 is 16 residues. Trimming took 4 bases from V and 9 from J; bases not matched to a gene: 13. CDR1 is WSHSY and CDR2 is SAAADI in the germline V gene. The CDR3 region has the DNA TGCGCCAGCAGTGCCCTCAGCGGGAGGTTAGGCACTGAGCAGTTCTTC. Protein: CASSALSGRLGTEQFF.

This clonotype came up a few times. V gene TRBV5-4 combines with J gene TRBJ2-3; a possible D gene is TRBD1 (5 bases). The germline V gene has CDR1 SGHNT and CDR2 YYREEE (reference sequence). CDR3 length: 15 residues. V lost 0 bases to trimming and J lost 6 bases, with 14 bases between them. In DNA, the CDR3 is TGTGCCAGCAGCTTGGAGGCAGGGTTCGATGATACGCAGTATTTT. It is translated as CASSLEAGFDDTQYF.

This clonotype occurred many times. V gene TRBV29-1 combines with J gene TRBJ2-7, with TRBD1 matching over 9 bases. V was pared by 4 bases and J by 3 bases, with 4 bases of the junction left unmatched. The CDR3 is 13 residues long. In germline, CDR1 is SQVTM, CDR2 ANQGSEA. The CDR3 nucleotides read TGCAGCGTTGTTGGGACAGGGATCTACGAGCAGTACTTC. Amino acids: CSVVGTGIYEQYF.

This clonotype was seen only once. The chain carries TRBV20-1 and TRBJ2-7; 10 bases align to TRBD2. The CDR3 is 14 residues long. The germline V gene encodes CDR1 DFQATT and CDR2 SNEGSKA (reference sequence). With 0 bases clipped from V and 4 bases from J, the junction kept 3 bases outside the gene matches. The CDR3 loop is CSARDRTSGYEQYF. The CDR3 nucleotides read TGCAGTGCTAGAGATCGGACTAGCGGTTACGAGCAGTACTTC.

This chain connects TRBV15 to TRBJ1-1; possibly TRBD1 for D (6 bases). Trimming cost V 1 base and J 3 bases, with 12 bases left between them. CDR1 and CDR2 (germline): LNHNV, YYDKDF (reference sequence). CDR3 length equals 15 residues. CDR3 loop: CATSRGEGGYTEAFF. The CDR3 bases are TGTGCCACCAGCAGAGGGGAGGGGGGATACACTGAAGCTTTCTTT. The variable domain in full, completed from reference TRBV15 and TRBJ1-1, reads DAMVIQNPRYQVTQFGKPVTLSCSQTLNHNVMYWYQQKSSQAPKLLFHYYDKDFNNEADTPDNFQSRRPNTSFCFLDIRSPGLGDTAMYLCATSRGEGGYTEAFFGQGTRLTVV.